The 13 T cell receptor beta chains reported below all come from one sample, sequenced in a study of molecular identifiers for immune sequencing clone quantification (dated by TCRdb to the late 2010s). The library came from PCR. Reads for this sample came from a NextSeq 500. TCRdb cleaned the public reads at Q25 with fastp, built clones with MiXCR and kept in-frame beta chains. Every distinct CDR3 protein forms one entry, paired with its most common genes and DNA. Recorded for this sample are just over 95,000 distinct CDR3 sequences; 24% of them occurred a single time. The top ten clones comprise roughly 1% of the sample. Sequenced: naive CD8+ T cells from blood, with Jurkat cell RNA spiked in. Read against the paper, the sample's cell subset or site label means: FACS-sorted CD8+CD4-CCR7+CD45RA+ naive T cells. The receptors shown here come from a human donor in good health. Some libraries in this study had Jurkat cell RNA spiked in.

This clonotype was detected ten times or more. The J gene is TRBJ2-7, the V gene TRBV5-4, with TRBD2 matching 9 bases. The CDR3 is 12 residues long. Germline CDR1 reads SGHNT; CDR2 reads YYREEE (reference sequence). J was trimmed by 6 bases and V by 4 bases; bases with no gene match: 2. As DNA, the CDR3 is TGTGCCAGCAGCCTGGGACTAGCCGAGCAGTACTTC. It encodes CASSLGLAEQYF.

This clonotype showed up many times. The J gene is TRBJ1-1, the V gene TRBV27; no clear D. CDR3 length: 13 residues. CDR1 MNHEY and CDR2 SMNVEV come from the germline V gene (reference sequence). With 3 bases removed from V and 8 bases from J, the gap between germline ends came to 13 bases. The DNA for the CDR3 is TGTGCCAGCAGTTTGCTTCTCCGGGGAGAAGCTTTCTTT. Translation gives CASSLLLRGEAFF.

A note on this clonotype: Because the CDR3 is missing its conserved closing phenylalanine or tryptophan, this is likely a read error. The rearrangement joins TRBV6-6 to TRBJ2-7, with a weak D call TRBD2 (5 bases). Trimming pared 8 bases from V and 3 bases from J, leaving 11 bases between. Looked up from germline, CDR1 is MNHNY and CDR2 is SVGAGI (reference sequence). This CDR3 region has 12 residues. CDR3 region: CASSSGYYEQYY. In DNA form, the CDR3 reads TGTGCCAGCTCGTCGGGATACTACGAGCAGTACTAC.

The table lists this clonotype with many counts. The CDR3 region is CASSLAPGYSGNTIYF. In DNA, the CDR3 is TGTGCCAGCAGCTTAGCGCCCGGGTACTCTGGAAACACCATATATTTT. The gene calls are TRBV7-8 and TRBJ1-3, with unresolved D. CDR3 length equals 16 residues. Per germline, CDR1 SGHVS and CDR2 FQNEAQ. V shed 0 bases and J shed 0 bases, with 9 bases lying between them. Using reference TRBV7-8 and TRBJ1-3 for the parts outside the CDR3, the full variable domain is GAGVSQSPRYKVAKRGQDVALRCDPISGHVSLFWYQQALGQGPEFLTYFQNEAQLDKSGLPSDRFFAERPEGSVSTLKIQRTQQEDSAVYLCASSLAPGYSGNTIYFGEGSWLTVV.

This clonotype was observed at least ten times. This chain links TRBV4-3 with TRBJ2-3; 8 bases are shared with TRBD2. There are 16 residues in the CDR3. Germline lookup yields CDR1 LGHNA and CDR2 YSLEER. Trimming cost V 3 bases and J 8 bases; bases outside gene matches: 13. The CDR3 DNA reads TGCGCCAGCAGCCAGGGCGTAGCGGGGACCACACCTACGCAGTATTTT. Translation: CASSQGVAGTTPTQYF.

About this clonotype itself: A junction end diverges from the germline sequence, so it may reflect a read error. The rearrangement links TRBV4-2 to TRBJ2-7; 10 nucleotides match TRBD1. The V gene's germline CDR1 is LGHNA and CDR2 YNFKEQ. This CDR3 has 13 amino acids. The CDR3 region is CASSQGQGYGQYF. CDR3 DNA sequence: TGTGCCAGCAGCCAGGGACAGGGGTACGGGCAGTACTTC.

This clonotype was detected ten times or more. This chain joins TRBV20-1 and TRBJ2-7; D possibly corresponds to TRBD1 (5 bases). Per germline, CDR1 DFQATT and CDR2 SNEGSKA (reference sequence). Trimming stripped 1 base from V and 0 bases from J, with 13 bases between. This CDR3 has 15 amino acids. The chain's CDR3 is CSARGRGHSSYEQYF. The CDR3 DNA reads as TGCAGTGCTAGAGGTCGAGGACACTCCTCCTACGAGCAGTACTTC.

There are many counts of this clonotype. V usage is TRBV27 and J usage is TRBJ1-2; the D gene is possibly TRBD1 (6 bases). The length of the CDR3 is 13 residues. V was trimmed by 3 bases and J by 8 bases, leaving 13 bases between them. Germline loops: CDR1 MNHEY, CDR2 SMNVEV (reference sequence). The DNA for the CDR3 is TGTGCCAGCAGTTTTGGGGGGGGCAGGGGCTACACCTTC. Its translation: CASSFGGGRGYTF.

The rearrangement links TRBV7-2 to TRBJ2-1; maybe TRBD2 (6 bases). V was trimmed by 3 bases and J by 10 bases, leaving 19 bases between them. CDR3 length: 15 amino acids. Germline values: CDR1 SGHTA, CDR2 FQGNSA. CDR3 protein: CASSFGRAAGWEQFF. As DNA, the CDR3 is TGTGCCAGCAGCTTTGGTAGGGCAGCGGGCTGGGAGCAGTTCTTC.

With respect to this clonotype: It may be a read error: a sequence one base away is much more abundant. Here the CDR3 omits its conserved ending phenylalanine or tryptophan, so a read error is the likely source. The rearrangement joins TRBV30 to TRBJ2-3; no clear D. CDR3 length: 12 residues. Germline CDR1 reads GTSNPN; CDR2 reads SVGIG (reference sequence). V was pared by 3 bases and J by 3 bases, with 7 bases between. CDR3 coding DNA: TGTGCCTGGAGCGCTTTAACAGATACGCAGTATCTT. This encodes CAWSALTDTQYL.

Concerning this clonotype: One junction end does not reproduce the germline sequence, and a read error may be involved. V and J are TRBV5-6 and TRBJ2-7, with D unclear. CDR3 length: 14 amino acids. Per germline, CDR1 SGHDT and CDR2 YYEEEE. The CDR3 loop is CASGFWRVSHEQYF. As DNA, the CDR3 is TGTGCCAGCGGCTTTTGGCGTGTTTCCCACGAGCAGTACTTC.

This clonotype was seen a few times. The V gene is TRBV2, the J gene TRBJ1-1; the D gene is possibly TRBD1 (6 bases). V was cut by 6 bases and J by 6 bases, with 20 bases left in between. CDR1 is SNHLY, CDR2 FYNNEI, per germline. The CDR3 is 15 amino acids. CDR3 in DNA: TGTGCCAGCAGCGCATTCTCGGGGGCCGAGGCTGAAGCTTTCTTT. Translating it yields CASSAFSGAEAEAFF. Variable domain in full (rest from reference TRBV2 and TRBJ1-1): EPEVTQTPSHQVTQMGQEVILRCVPISNHLYFYWYRQILGQKVEFLVSFYNNEISEKSEIFDDQFSVERPDGSNFTLKIRSTKLEDSAMYFCASSAFSGAEAEAFFGQGTRLTVV.

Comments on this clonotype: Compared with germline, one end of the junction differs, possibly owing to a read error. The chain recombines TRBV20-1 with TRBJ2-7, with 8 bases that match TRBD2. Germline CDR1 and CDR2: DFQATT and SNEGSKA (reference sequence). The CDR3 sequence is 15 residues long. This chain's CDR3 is CGASKQREPTHEQYF. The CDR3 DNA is TGCGGTGCGTCGAAACAGCGGGAGCCGACGCACGAGCAGTACTTC.